This TCR beta chain was identified during a study of vaccination effects on CD4 cells after COVID-19. Notes on this clone: Its antigen is still unknown.

CD4+ T cell isolation took place after 10 days of culture. Either the BNT162b2 or mRNA-1273 vaccine was given to participants in two doses. IL-2 medium was substituted for half the medium on days 3 and 7. Libraries were prepared by immunoSEQ multiplex PCR; TCRdb keeps only in-frame clonotypes and omits some of them. The sample includes under 70,000 clones, around 70% of them seen just once. J lost 3 bases, V lost 4 bases, and 6 bases had no gene match. Germline V gene data show CDR1 as SGHRS and CDR2 as YFSETQ. This CDR3 has 15 residues. The sequenced sample was CD4+ T cells from PBMCs cultured without peptide, obtained after COVID-19 vaccination. V and J are TRBV5-1 and TRBJ2-2, with TRBD1 matching 7 bases. The receptor's source is a human donor who received a COVID-19 vaccine. This chain's CDR3 is CASSLDRVDTGELFF. CDR3 DNA: TGCGCCAGCAGCCTAGACAGGGTCGACACCGGGGAGCTGTTTTTT.